This TCR beta chain was found in a study of T cells in Graves' hyperthyroidism and ophthalmopathy (dated by TCRdb to about 2019). Study-level background: Peripheral blood was sampled at the time of initial diagnosis, prior to any treatment. To identify distinguishing TCR V-J signatures, a discovery cohort of around 98 patients was used, comprising 43 with Graves' ophthalmopathy and under 60 with stable Graves' hyperthyroidism. Prospective prediction of ophthalmopathy was tested in an independent validation cohort consisting of roughly 20 hyperthyroidism patients and approximately 16 patients who later progressed to ophthalmopathy. The 85 to 100 discovery patients were divided at random into training and test sets in a 7:3 ratio. In several Graves' hyperthyroidism patients, the study also compared T-cell repertoires from thyroid tissue with T-cell repertoires from blood. Following sampling, methimazole starting at 30 mg daily was given to hyperthyroidism patients, and high-dose intravenous methylprednisolone was given to ophthalmopathy patients. The paper describes TCR Vbeta CDR3 sequencing of 120 to 150 peripheral blood samples, made up of 43 ophthalmopathy patients, some 76 hyperthyroidism patients and 17 progressor patients. Results the study describes overall, beyond this receptor: No statistical method was used to set the sample size in advance, and investigators knew the group allocation. Blood samples also contained most of the expanded thyroid clonotypes (frequency above 0.001), which suggests that blood repertoires may reflect thyroid immune responses. In validation, the model predicted progression to ophthalmopathy with over 60% sensitivity and roughly 72% specificity, a median of about 6.7 months before onset. A 13 V-J signature model separated ophthalmopathy from stable hyperthyroidism, with around 91% sensitivity and roughly 81% specificity in cross-validation and 80%/75% in testing.

From its cysteine to its phenylalanine, the CDR3 spans 15 amino acids. Of all the DNA, just the CDR3 is kept, 45 bases in frame from base 1. V loses 2 bases, J loses 0 bases, and the germline ends lie 10 bases apart. CDR1 and CDR2 are drawn from the germline V gene: SGHRS, YFSETQ. Moderately to severely active disease, a Clinical Activity Score of at least 3, a NOSPECS grade of at least 4, and a duration under 3 months were present in ophthalmopathy patients. The study excluded patients with uncontrolled infections, other autoimmune diseases, pregnancy or lactation. Clinical symptoms, serum thyroxine and TRAb, thyroid ultrasound, and orbital computed tomography formed the basis for the diagnoses. PBMCs were separated from about 10 ml of fresh peripheral blood using Ficoll-Paque density gradient centrifugation. Total RNA was extracted with Trizol reagent, and quality was checked on an Agilent 2100 Bioanalyzer.

The TCR beta CDR3 regions were amplified from RNA transcripts. The TCR CDR3 was subjected to a first round of RT-PCR using the HTBI primer set and the Qiagen OneStep RT-PCR kit. A second multiplex PCR round built the libraries, followed by size selection and purification. Paired-end sequencing of the libraries was performed with 100 bp reads on an Illumina HiSeq2000. The study's own analysis went as follows. SOAPnuke was used to process the raw data, removing reads that contained adapters or uncalled bases, had a mean Phred below 15, or lacked an exact match to the constant primer or identifier. COPE v1.2.5 was used to merge high-quality paired reads, and clonotypes were defined as unique nucleotide sequences. Clonotypes were aligned to IMGT TRBV, TRBD and TRBJ reference segments using MiTCR v1.1. The analysis included only V-J combinations with a frequency above 0.0001, which together covered 99% to 99.2% of the repertoires. A TCS score was defined as the ratio of F50 (clonal expansion) to E x V (chaos), with BLOSUM62-based TCRdist applied between CDR3 peptides within each V-J. Welch's t-statistics and random forest reduced roughly 500 V-J features to 13, which were used in a naive Bayes classifier (R e1071). Using fastp trimming at Q25 and MiXCR clonotype assembly, TCRdb reanalyzed the public sequencing data and kept in-frame beta chains. Each CDR3 protein gets just one entry, which takes the most common genes and DNA from the rows behind it. V and J calls and clone size were set by TCRdb, not the authors. For this sample there are around 600,000 distinct CDR3 sequences; roughly 15% appear just once. 9.5% to 15% of the sample lies in the top ten.

This clonotype has a count of ten or more. Its antigen remains undetermined. No per-base quality is available; no much larger clone lies one base away. The sequence was collected from a woman aged 45-59 years with Graves' ophthalmopathy. Sequenced material: blood. The rearrangement combines TRBV5-1 with TRBJ2-3; the D gene is not confidently resolved. The nucleotide sequence is TGCGCCAGCAGCTTCGACACAACTAGCACAGATACGCAGTATTTT. This codes for CASSFDTTSTDTQYF.